These 27 T cell receptor beta chains were sequenced from one sample in a study of T cell responses to AZD1222 COVID-19 vaccine. Some clones are missing from TCRdb's copy, which holds only in-frame ones; the method was immunoSEQ multiplex PCR. The sample has 180,000 or so clones, roughly 94% seen once; the top ten hold 1.3%. The starting material was peripheral blood, obtained 28 days after the second AZD1222 dose. The source of these receptors is an adult who received the AZD1222 COVID-19 vaccine.

The chain links TRBV5-1 to TRBJ2-1, with 7 positions matching TRBD2. CDR1 is SGHRS, CDR2 YFSETQ, per germline. This CDR3 has 14 amino acids. After removal of 3 bases from V and 9 bases from J, the junction contained 9 bases not matched to a gene. CDR3 region: CASSWRGGPPEQFF. As DNA, the CDR3 is TGCGCCAGCAGCTGGAGGGGAGGGCCGCCTGAGCAGTTCTTC.

This rearrangement joins TRBV28 to TRBJ2-1, with 9 bases that match TRBD2. CDR3 length: 14 amino acids. Germline V gene data show CDR1 as MDHEN and CDR2 as SYDVKM. Losses at the gene ends were 4 bases for V and 7 bases for J; bases not matched to a gene: 5. The CDR3 DNA follows: TGTGCCAGCAGTTCCGAGCGGGAGGATAATGAGCAGTTCTTC. Translation gives CASSSEREDNEQFF.

CDR3 sequence: CASSMQGPLNTEAFF. The DNA for the CDR3 is TGTGCCAGTAGTATGCAGGGCCCCCTGAACACTGAAGCTTTCTTT. The chain joins TRBV19 to TRBJ1-1; possibly TRBD1 for D (5 bases). This CDR3 is 15 amino acids long. Trimming stripped 3 bases from V and 0 bases from J, with 11 bases between. Germline lookup yields CDR1 LNHDA and CDR2 SQIVND (reference sequence).

The chain employs TRBV19 and TRBJ2-7; D ambiguous. The V and J ends lost 1 base and 5 bases respectively, with 6 bases between them. Germline CDR1 and CDR2: LNHDA and SQIVND (reference sequence). This CDR3 contains 12 residues. The CDR3 DNA sequence: TGTGCCAGTAGTATAGCCGAGGACGAGCAGTACTTC. Translating gives CASSIAEDEQYF. Full variable domain (missing parts from reference TRBV19 and TRBJ2-7): DGGITQSPKYLFRKEGQNVTLSCEQNLNHDAMYWYRQDPGQGLRLIYYSQIVNDFQKGDIAEGYSVSREKKESFPLTVTSAQKNPTAFYLCASSIAEDEQYFGPGTRLTVT.

The genes are TRBV12-3 or TRBV12-4 and TRBJ1-5, with D hard to call. The CDR3 has 13 residues. Trimming stripped 4 bases from V and 9 bases from J, with 13 bases between. The CDR3 protein is CASSSQSPRPQHF. Here the CDR3 DNA reads TGTGCCAGCAGTTCACAAAGCCCTCGGCCCCAGCATTTT.

The V call is TRBV29-1, the J call TRBJ1-2; tentative D call: TRBD1 (6 bases). Trimming took 1 base from V and 8 from J, leaving 11 bases between them. Germline V gene lookup returns CDR1 SQVTM and CDR2 ANQGSEA. This CDR3 is 12 amino acids long. CDR3 in DNA: TGCAGCGTTGAAGTCGGGGGCCGGGGCTACACCTTC. Residues: CSVEVGGRGYTF.

This chain links TRBV28 with TRBJ1-1; 9 bases map to TRBD1. The CDR3 totals 14 residues. The trim removed 7 bases at V and 1 base at J, leaving 4 bases unmatched. The germline V gene has CDR1 MDHEN and CDR2 SYDVKM. In DNA, the CDR3 is TGTGCCAGCACTCCGGGACAGGGGAACACTGAAGCTTTCTTT. It specifies CASTPGQGNTEAFF.

The chain recombines TRBV5-1 with TRBJ1-1; D is undetermined. Trimming took off 4 bases at V and 1 base at J, with 17 bases between the two ends. The CDR3 is 16 residues long. CDR1 and CDR2 (germline): SGHRS, YFSETQ. CDR3 loop: CASSPHYQLRNTEAFF. The DNA of the CDR3 is TGCGCCAGCAGCCCACACTACCAGCTTAGGAACACTGAAGCTTTCTTT.

V is TRBV5-1 and J is TRBJ1-1, with 7 positions matching TRBD1. There are 15 residues in the CDR3. Unmatched junction bases numbered 4, after V lost 1 base and J lost 1 base. Per germline, CDR1 SGHRS and CDR2 YFSETQ. CDR3 DNA sequence: TGCGCCAGCAGCTTGAGCTACAGGGGGAACACTGAAGCTTTCTTT. Protein product: CASSLSYRGNTEAFF.

This chain connects TRBV6-5 to TRBJ1-2; a possible D gene is TRBD1 (5 bases). Germline assignment: CDR1 MNHEY and CDR2 SVGAGI. The length of the CDR3 is 15 residues. Between the trimmed V and J ends, which lost 4 bases and 4 bases, there was a span of 16 bases. CDR3 protein: CASSSHQGNLYGYTF. DNA of the CDR3: TGTGCCAGCAGTTCCCACCAGGGCAACCTCTATGGCTACACCTTC.

The chain couples TRBV2 to TRBJ1-6; 9 nucleotides line up with TRBD1. Germline V gene data show CDR1 as SNHLY and CDR2 as FYNNEI. This CDR3 has 13 residues. Losses at the gene ends were 6 bases for V and 11 bases for J; bases not matched to a gene: 5. CDR3 nucleotides: TGTGCCAGCAGCCCACAGGGGGCCACACCCCTCCACTTT. It is translated as CASSPQGATPLHF.

This chain uses TRBV7-2 with TRBJ1-2, with 9 nucleotides matching TRBD1. The CDR3 is made up of 12 amino acids. Germline V CDR1 and CDR2: SGHTA, FQGNSA. With V trimmed by 5 bases and J by 10 bases, 5 bases remained unmatched. CDR3 in DNA: TGTGCCAGCAGCGCCTCACAGGGGGCCTACACCTTC. It codes for CASSASQGAYTF.

The chain carries TRBV5-5 and TRBJ2-5; D unresolved. The V gene lost 5 bases and the J gene lost 2 bases, with 13 bases spanning the gap. The CDR3 loop spans 14 amino acids. Germline CDR1 and CDR2: SGHKS and YYEKEE (reference sequence). The CDR3 loop reads CASRSGGQQETQYF. The CDR3 nucleotides are TGTGCCAGCAGGTCAGGTGGGCAGCAAGAGACCCAGTACTTC.

V usage is TRBV5-1 and J usage is TRBJ2-1; 9 bases align to TRBD1. After removal of 3 bases from V and 7 bases from J, the junction contained 8 bases not matched to a gene. There are 15 residues in the CDR3. Germline CDR1 is SGHRS and CDR2 is YFSETQ. The CDR3 nucleotides are TGCGCCAGCAGCTCCGGGACAGGGCCCGGGAATGAGCAGTTCTTC. It yields the protein CASSSGTGPGNEQFF.

This clone appeared once. The J gene is TRBJ1-3, the V gene TRBV20-1; no clear D gene. Trimming removed 3 bases at V and 8 bases at J, with 8 bases between. The CDR3 sequence is 11 residues long. CDR1 DFQATT and CDR2 SNEGSKA come from the germline V gene (reference sequence). Here the CDR3 reads CSARAGDTIYF. DNA for the CDR3: TGCAGTGCTAGGGCCGGGGACACCATATATTTT.

The chain employs TRBV7-9 and TRBJ1-1; TRBD1 matches 10 bases. This CDR3 is built from 16 residues. Trimming at V came to 4 bases and at J to 4 bases, leaving 9 bases not matched to a gene. The germline V gene encodes CDR1 SEHNR and CDR2 FQNEAQ (reference sequence). CDR3 amino acids: CASSSLTGGWGTEAFF. In nucleotides, the CDR3 is TGTGCCAGCAGCTCCCTGACAGGGGGCTGGGGCACTGAAGCTTTCTTT.

The chain recombines TRBV3-1 (or the pseudogene TRBV3-2) with TRBJ2-3, with unresolved D. This CDR3 contains 13 residues. The V end lost 1 base, the J end lost 3 bases, and 5 bases lay between the germline ends. The V gene's germline CDR1 is LGHDT and CDR2 YNNKEL (reference sequence). CDR3 bases: TGTGCCAGCAGCCAAGTGACTACAGATACGCAGTATTTT. This translates into CASSQVTTDTQYF.

In this sample, this clone turned up a few times. Different DNA sequences within this sample yield the same CDR3. The J gene is TRBJ1-1, the V gene TRBV12-3 or TRBV12-4; no clear D gene. The ends were cut back, 1 base at V and 1 base at J, with 4 bases in the middle. The CDR3 runs to 13 residues. CDR3: CASSLGRNTEAFF. CDR3 nucleotide sequence: TGTGCCAGCAGTTTAGGGCGGAACACTGAAGCTTTCTTT.

The rearrangement joins TRBV18 to TRBJ1-6; D unclear. CDR3 length equals 16 residues. V lost 2 bases to trimming and J lost 0 bases, with 8 bases between them. Germline lookup yields CDR1 KGHSH and CDR2 LQKENI. CDR3 nucleotides: TGTGCCAGCTCACCATGGCTTAGCTCCTATAATTCACCCCTCCACTTT. This codes for CASSPWLSSYNSPLHF.

This sequence joins TRBV28 and TRBJ2-3; 13 bases are shared with TRBD2. The J segment lost 4 bases and the V segment lost 7 bases, leaving 11 bases of the junction unmatched. The CDR3 length is 17 residues. Germline V CDR1 and CDR2: MDHEN, SYDVKM. The CDR3 is CASTSGLAGSQSDTQYF. CDR3 bases: TGTGCCAGCACATCGGGACTAGCGGGGTCTCAGTCAGATACGCAGTATTTT.

The V and J genes are TRBV5-3 and TRBJ1-3; D unclear. TRBV5-3 has ORF status, its function being uncertain. The V end was cut by 0 bases, the J end by 4 bases, with 8 bases between. The length of the CDR3 is 14 residues. Written as DNA, the CDR3 is TGTGCCAGAAGCTTGGTGCCGGCGGGAAACACCATATATTTT. It translates to CARSLVPAGNTIYF.

The chain employs TRBV5-5 and TRBJ2-5; the match to TRBD2 covers 8 bases. With 5 bases clipped from V and 5 bases from J, the junction kept 14 bases outside the gene matches. Germline V gives CDR1 SGHKS, CDR2 YYEKEE (reference sequence). This CDR3 has 16 amino acids. CDR3 loop: CASSSQRGRGRETQYF. CDR3 DNA: TGTGCCAGCAGTTCTCAGCGGGGGAGGGGCCGGGAGACCCAGTACTTC. The full variable domain, in which reference TRBV5-5 and TRBJ2-5 provide the parts outside the CDR3, is DAGVTQSPTHLIKTRGQQVTLRCSPISGHKSVSWYQQVLGQGPQFIFQYYEKEERGRGNFPDRFSARQFPNYSSELNVNALLLGDSALYLCASSSQRGRGRETQYFGPGTRLLVL.

This chain uses TRBV28 with TRBJ1-2; D unclear. Per the germline V gene, CDR1 is MDHEN and CDR2 is SYDVKM. Trimming left V 5 bases short and J 4 bases short, with 5 bases between. The CDR3 covers 11 residues. The CDR3 reads CASSTSYGYTF. DNA of the CDR3: TGTGCCAGCAGTACCAGCTATGGCTACACCTTC.

The CDR3 nucleotides read TGTGCCAGCAGTGGGCAACTGCCCTTAATGCCCTCAACAGCTCCACCTAGCTCACCCCTCCACTTT. Translated: CASSGQLPLMPSTAPPSSPLHF. V gene TRBV2 combines with J gene TRBJ1-6; no clear D gene. Germline CDR1 SNHLY, CDR2 FYNNEI. This CDR3 region has 22 residues. Trimming removed 4 bases at V and 10 bases at J, with 38 bases between. The full variable domain, its missing parts supplied by reference TRBV2 and TRBJ1-6, is EPEVTQTPSHQVTQMGQEVILRCVPISNHLYFYWYRQILGQKVEFLVSFYNNEISEKSEIFDDQFSVERPDGSNFTLKIRSTKLEDSAMYFCASSGQLPLMPSTAPPSSPLHFGNGTRLTVT.

The chain uses TRBV27 and TRBJ1-2; D is unclear. From germline, CDR1 is MNHEY and CDR2 SMNVEV (reference sequence). This CDR3 comprises 15 residues. Trimming cost V 5 bases and J 0 bases, with 13 bases left between them. The CDR3 sequence: CASSPETGANYGYTF. The CDR3 DNA follows: TGTGCCAGCAGTCCCGAGACGGGAGCTAACTATGGCTACACCTTC.

The chain carries TRBV15 and TRBJ1-1; TRBD1 matches 8 bases. Germline CDR1 is LNHNV and CDR2 is YYDKDF (reference sequence). With 1 base clipped from V and 6 bases from J, the junction kept 10 bases outside the gene matches. The CDR3 is 16 residues long. CDR3 residues: CATSRVGTGPLSEAFF. CDR3 sequence (DNA): TGTGCCACCAGCAGAGTTGGGACAGGTCCTCTCTCTGAAGCTTTCTTT.

The J gene is TRBJ1-2, the V gene TRBV3-1 (or the pseudogene TRBV3-2); D possibly corresponds to TRBD1 (5 bases). The V gene lost 8 bases and the J gene lost 5 bases, with 9 bases spanning the gap. CDR1 is LGHDT, CDR2 YNNKEL, per germline (reference sequence). The CDR3 has 11 amino acids. CDR3 in DNA: TGTGCCAGCGGGCAGGGATATGGCTACACCTTC. It yields the protein CASGQGYGYTF.